This T cell receptor beta chain was obtained from a study of T cell responses to AZD1222 COVID-19 vaccine. Whole-study results and caveats: Spike-specific TCR breadth and depth were elevated following two AZD1222 doses. Spike-wide vaccine-associated CD4 TCRs dominated at 160-218 and 743-854. Seropositive at baseline were only a handful of AZD1222 recipients. Targets within unmutated variant regions were reportedly found for nearly half of spike-specific TCRs.

Details on this clone: Its antigen is not identified.

Germline values: CDR1 LNHNV, CDR2 YYDKDF (reference sequence). V dropped 9 bases and J dropped 3 bases, with 29 bases sitting between them. This CDR3 region has 18 residues. Assay used: immunoSEQ multiplex PCR; TCRdb lists only in-frame clones, some missing. This repertoire shows about 150,000 clones, 92% found once; its top ten account for 2.5% to 3.5%. V gene TRBV15 combines with J gene TRBJ1-1; D is unclear. The sample in question was peripheral blood, obtained 28 days after the second AZD1222 dose. The receptor comes from an adult who received the AZD1222 COVID-19 vaccine. The CDR3: CATKTTIAPEFPHTEAFF. The CDR3 DNA sequence: TGTGCCACTAAGACAACCATCGCCCCTGAGTTCCCCCACACTGAAGCTTTCTTT. The full variable domain, rest sourced from reference TRBV15 and TRBJ1-1, is DAMVIQNPRYQVTQFGKPVTLSCSQTLNHNVMYWYQQKSSQAPKLLFHYYDKDFNNEADTPDNFQSRRPNTSFCFLDIRSPGLGDTAMYLCATKTTIAPEFPHTEAFFGQGTRLTVV.